The 22 T cell receptor beta chains given below trace back to one sample, sequenced in a study of blood T cell repertoires in COVID-19. The protocol was immunoSEQ multiplex PCR, while the TCRdb copy is restricted to in-frame clones and leaves out a portion. The data contain fewer than 120,000 clones, roughly four fifths of them singletons. Sequencing used peripheral blood. Receptors were obtained from a woman aged 60-75 years with acute or convalescent COVID-19.

The chain employs TRBV6-5 and TRBJ1-4; D call uncertain. V was clipped by 8 bases and J by 0 bases, with 10 bases between them. The germline V gene has CDR1 MNHEY and CDR2 SVGAGI. The CDR3 totals 14 residues. CDR3 sequence (DNA): TGTGCCAGCCGAACGGGTGCAACTAATGAAAAACTGTTTTTT. This encodes CASRTGATNEKLFF.

The V and J genes are TRBV7-9 and TRBJ1-3; TRBD1 is a possible D gene (5 bases). Germline V gene lookup returns CDR1 SEHNR and CDR2 FQNEAQ (reference sequence). This CDR3 has 13 amino acids. The germline V and J ends were trimmed by 8 bases and 2 bases, with 10 bases remaining between them. CDR3 bases: TGTGCCAGCGTCTGGGGGGCTGGAAACACCATATATTTT. Translated: CASVWGAGNTIYF.

V usage is TRBV2 and J usage is TRBJ2-5; a possible D gene is TRBD1 (6 bases). Germline V lookup: CDR1 SNHLY, CDR2 FYNNEI. The V gene lost 5 bases and the J gene lost 2 bases, with 9 bases spanning the gap. This CDR3 has 13 amino acids. CDR3 protein: CASSSDRQETQYF. DNA for the CDR3: TGTGCCAGCAGTTCGGACAGACAAGAGACCCAGTACTTC.

This chain uses TRBV12-3 or TRBV12-4 with TRBJ1-4; 9 nucleotides align to TRBD1. V trimming: 10 bases; J trimming: 8 bases; junction bases outside the gene matches: 8. CDR3 length: 13 amino acids. The chain's CDR3 is CATKQGAGEKLFF. The CDR3 nucleotides are TGTGCCACGAAACAGGGGGCGGGCGAAAAACTGTTTTTT.

The rearrangement joins TRBV3-1 (or the pseudogene TRBV3-2) to TRBJ2-7; 8 positions agree with TRBD2. This CDR3 is 17 amino acids long. Trimming at V came to 0 bases and at J to 0 bases, leaving 7 bases not matched to a gene. Germline CDR1 LGHDT, CDR2 YNNKEL (reference sequence). CDR3 amino acids: CASSQDALAGGSYEQYF. The CDR3 nucleotides are TGTGCCAGCAGCCAAGATGCTTTGGCGGGGGGCTCCTACGAGCAGTACTTC.

The chain combines TRBV5-1 with TRBJ1-2; D perhaps matches TRBD1 (6 bases). CDR3 length: 15 residues. Trimming stripped 4 bases from V and 1 base from J, with 14 bases between. Per germline, CDR1 SGHRS and CDR2 YFSETQ. CDR3 sequence reads: CASSEGHSINYGYTF. The CDR3 coding sequence is TGCGCCAGCAGCGAGGGACACTCCATTAACTATGGCTACACCTTC.

The genes are TRBV27 and TRBJ2-3; TRBD2 agrees at 11 bases. The J segment lost 3 bases and the V segment lost 7 bases, leaving 9 bases of the junction unmatched. Germline V gives CDR1 MNHEY, CDR2 SMNVEV (reference sequence). This CDR3 has 16 amino acids. The CDR3 coding sequence is TGTGCCAGCATCAGAATAGCGGGGGGGCCGACAGATACGCAGTATTTT. Protein sequence: CASIRIAGGPTDTQYF.

V is TRBV6-6 and J is TRBJ1-2; the D is unclear. Germline V gene lookup returns CDR1 MNHNY and CDR2 SVGAGI (reference sequence). V was clipped by 6 bases and J by 8 bases, with 19 bases between them. The CDR3 covers 14 residues. The CDR3 reads CASRTLGEGWGYTF. The CDR3 region has the DNA TGTGCCAGCAGGACACTCGGGGAGGGATGGGGCTACACCTTC.

The chain uses TRBV7-9 and TRBJ2-3; possibly TRBD2 for D (5 bases). The CDR3 consists of 13 residues. The V gene's germline CDR1 is SEHNR and CDR2 FQNEAQ (reference sequence). Trimming removed 5 bases at V and 4 bases at J, with 10 bases between. The CDR3 region has the DNA TGTGCCAGCAGCACCGGGGAGCCAGATACGCAGTATTTT. Translated, it gives CASSTGEPDTQYF.

The chain couples TRBV4-3 to TRBJ1-2; 9 nucleotides align to TRBD1. The length of the CDR3 is 16 residues. V lost 0 bases, J lost 9 bases, and 11 bases stayed unmatched. Germline-derived CDR1 and CDR2 are LGHNA and YSLEER. CDR3 amino acids: CASSQEGGTGSGSYTF. The CDR3 nucleotides are TGCGCCAGCAGCCAAGAAGGGGGGACAGGGAGTGGTAGCTACACCTTC.

The CDR3 is CAWSVFGPGDQPQHF. CDR3 sequence (DNA): TGTGCCTGGAGTGTATTCGGCCCCGGGGATCAGCCCCAGCATTTT. The V gene is TRBV30, the J gene TRBJ1-5, with D uncertain. CDR3 length: 15 amino acids. The V gene lost 0 bases and the J gene lost 5 bases, with 14 bases spanning the gap. Looked up from germline, CDR1 is GTSNPN and CDR2 is SVGIG (reference sequence).

This chain joins TRBV7-3 and TRBJ2-5, with a weak D call TRBD2 (5 bases). The CDR3 is made up of 15 amino acids. CDR1 and CDR2 from the germline V gene are SGHTA and FQGTGA. Trimming took 2 bases from V and 1 from J, leaving 11 bases between them. CDR3 loop: CASSLGSSFQETQYF. The CDR3 region has the DNA TGTGCCAGCAGCTTAGGGAGTAGCTTCCAAGAGACCCAGTACTTC.

This clone was seen once. Just one base apart from a much larger clone, this may be a read error. The chain is built from TRBV7-9 and TRBJ2-1; D ambiguous. Between the trimmed V and J ends, which lost 3 bases and 0 bases, there was a span of 6 bases. Germline CDR1 SEHNR, CDR2 FQNEAQ (reference sequence). There are 14 residues in the CDR3. CDR3 region: CASSFESSYNEQFF. As DNA, the CDR3 is TGTGCCAGCAGCTTCGAGAGCTCCTACAATGAGCAGTTCTTC.

The rearrangement links TRBV30 to TRBJ1-1; possibly TRBD1 for D (6 bases). The CDR3 contains 14 residues. Trimming stripped 1 base from V and 1 base from J, with 10 bases between. Germline values: CDR1 GTSNPN, CDR2 SVGIG (reference sequence). CDR3 protein: CAWSAAQGNTEAFF. In nucleotides, the CDR3 is TGTGCCTGGAGTGCTGCACAGGGGAACACTGAAGCTTTCTTT.

The rearrangement links TRBV3-1 (or the pseudogene TRBV3-2) to TRBJ2-3; the match to TRBD2 covers 7 bases. This CDR3 spans 17 amino acids. V gave up 0 bases and J gave up 0 bases; unmatched junction bases: 6. Germline CDR1 LGHDT, CDR2 YNNKEL (reference sequence). The CDR3 nucleotides are TGTGCCAGCAGCCAAGATGTATGGGGGGGGAGCACAGATACGCAGTATTTT. This gives the protein CASSQDVWGGSTDTQYF.

This chain joins TRBV18 and TRBJ1-2; possible D gene TRBD1, 5 bases. This CDR3 comprises 14 residues. Germline assignment: CDR1 KGHSH and CDR2 LQKENI. Trimming removed 3 bases at V and 4 bases at J, with 12 bases between. The CDR3 DNA reads TGTGCCAGCTCACCCGACACCGGGGGCTATGGCTACACCTTC. This encodes CASSPDTGGYGYTF.

The rearrangement links TRBV24-1 to TRBJ2-2, with a possible D match to TRBD1 (5 bases). With 2 bases removed from V and 5 bases from J, the gap between germline ends came to 8 bases. Looked up from germline, CDR1 is KGHDR and CDR2 is SFDVKD. CDR3 length equals 14 residues. The CDR3 nucleotides read TGTGCCACCAGTGATTCAGGGTTAACCGGGGAGCTGTTTTTT. It encodes CATSDSGLTGELFF.

The J gene is TRBJ1-1, the V gene TRBV2, with TRBD1 matching 9 bases. The CDR3 extends over 14 amino acids. Trimming took 7 bases from V and 6 from J; bases not matched to a gene: 9. Germline CDR1 is SNHLY and CDR2 is FYNNEI. The CDR3 DNA reads as TGTGCCAGCAAAGGACAGGGGTTGTCGCCTGAAGCTTTCTTT. Its protein product is CASKGQGLSPEAFF. The full variable domain, in which reference TRBV2 and TRBJ1-1 provide the parts outside the CDR3, is EPEVTQTPSHQVTQMGQEVILRCVPISNHLYFYWYRQILGQKVEFLVSFYNNEISEKSEIFDDQFSVERPDGSNFTLKIRSTKLEDSAMYFCASKGQGLSPEAFFGQGTRLTVV.

V and J are TRBV7-9 and TRBJ2-2, with D possibly being TRBD1 (6 bases). Germline V gene sequence: CDR1 SEHNR, CDR2 FQNEAQ (reference sequence). V was shortened by 1 base and J by 7 bases, with 7 bases between the two germline ends. This CDR3 region has 13 residues. The CDR3 loop is CASSLGGLGELFF. The CDR3 nucleotides are TGTGCCAGCAGCTTAGGGGGGCTCGGGGAGCTGTTTTTT.

The V call is TRBV5-6, the J call TRBJ2-6, with 10 bases matching TRBD1. This CDR3 has 17 amino acids. CDR1 is SGHDT, CDR2 YYEEEE, per germline. The junction had 3 bases not matched to a gene; V was cut back by 3 bases and J by 0 bases. This CDR3 is CASSWDRGFSGANVLTF. Written as DNA, the CDR3 is TGTGCCAGCAGCTGGGACAGGGGCTTCTCTGGGGCCAACGTCCTGACTTTC.

This chain uses TRBV3-1 (or the pseudogene TRBV3-2) with TRBJ1-6; D remains ambiguous. Trimming took 3 bases from V and 5 from J, leaving 11 bases between them. Germline V CDR1 and CDR2: LGHDT, YNNKEL (reference sequence). This CDR3 comprises 15 residues. CDR3 amino acids: CASSHNLLDNSPLHF. As DNA, the CDR3 is TGTGCCAGCAGCCATAACCTACTCGATAATTCACCCCTCCACTTT.

The chain joins TRBV5-7 to TRBJ2-7, with 12 nucleotides matching TRBD2. TRBV5-7 falls under the ORF class, with uncertain function. J gave up 2 bases and V 0 bases, and 0 bases lay outside the gene matches. The CDR3 totals 15 residues. CDR3 amino acids: CASSLGLAGAYEQYF. Written as DNA, the CDR3 is TGTGCCAGCAGCTTGGGACTAGCGGGGGCCTACGAGCAGTACTTC.